The clone carrying this T cell receptor (beta chain) was picked up a small number of times. The CDR3 has 13 amino acids. Trimming cost V 2 bases and J 8 bases, with 9 bases left between them. Both TCRalpha and TCRbeta chains were reverse transcribed with V-gene-specific primers. A roughly 20-cycle PCR with a constant-region primer and V-primer adapter amplified TCRs. Isolated mRNA was amplified by in vitro transcription. TCRdb used MiXCR to reprocess the reads, holding one entry per CDR3 protein. Counted here are roughly 100,000 distinct CDR3 sequences, more than 20% occurring once; the ten biggest clones make up 9.5% to 15%. The sample is drawn from a study of low-dose radiotherapy and immunotherapy resistance in tumors. Time point here: after trial treatment. The treatment denotes: LDRT plus nivolumab, ipilimumab, low-dose cyclophosphamide and aspirin (RACIN trial). Nivolumab, ipilimumab, aspirin, low-dose cyclophosphamide and low-dose radiotherapy were all administered to the donors.

V is TRBV12-3 or TRBV12-4 and J is TRBJ1-4; D not resolved. The sample consisted of PBMCs, taken after low-dose radiotherapy plus immunotherapy. The TCR sequence derives from a female donor with ovarian cancer. The CDR3 DNA follows: TGTGCCAGCAGTTTAAGCATGGGAGAAAAACTGTTTTTT. It codes for CASSLSMGEKLFF.